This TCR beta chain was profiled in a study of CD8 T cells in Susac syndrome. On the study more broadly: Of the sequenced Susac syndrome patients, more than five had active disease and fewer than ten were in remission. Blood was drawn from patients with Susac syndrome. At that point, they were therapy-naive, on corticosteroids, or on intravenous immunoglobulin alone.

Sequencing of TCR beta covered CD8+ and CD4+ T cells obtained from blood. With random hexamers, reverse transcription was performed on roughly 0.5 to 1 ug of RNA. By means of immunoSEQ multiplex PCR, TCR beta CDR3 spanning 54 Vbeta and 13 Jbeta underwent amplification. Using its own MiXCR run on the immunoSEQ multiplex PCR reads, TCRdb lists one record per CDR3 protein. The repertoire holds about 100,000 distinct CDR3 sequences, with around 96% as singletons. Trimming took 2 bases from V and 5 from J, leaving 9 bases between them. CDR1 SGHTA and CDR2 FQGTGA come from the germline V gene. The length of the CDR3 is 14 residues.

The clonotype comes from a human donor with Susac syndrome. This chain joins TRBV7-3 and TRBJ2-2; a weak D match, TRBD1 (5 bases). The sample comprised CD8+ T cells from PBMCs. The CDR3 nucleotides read TGTGCCAGCAGCTTAGGCGCAGGGACCGGGGAGCTGTTTTTT. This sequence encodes CASSLGAGTGELFF.